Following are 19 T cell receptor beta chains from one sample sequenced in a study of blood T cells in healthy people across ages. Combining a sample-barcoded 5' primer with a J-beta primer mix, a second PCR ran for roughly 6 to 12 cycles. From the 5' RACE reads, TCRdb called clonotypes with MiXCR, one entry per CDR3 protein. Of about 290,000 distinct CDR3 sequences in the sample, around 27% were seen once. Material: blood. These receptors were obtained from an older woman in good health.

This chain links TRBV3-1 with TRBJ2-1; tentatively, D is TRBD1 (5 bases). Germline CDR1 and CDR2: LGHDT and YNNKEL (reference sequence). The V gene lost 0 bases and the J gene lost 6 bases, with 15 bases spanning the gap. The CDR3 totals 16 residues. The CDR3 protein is CASSQDLGVRANEQFF. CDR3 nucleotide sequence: TGTGCCAGCAGCCAAGATCTAGGGGTAAGGGCCAATGAGCAGTTCTTC.

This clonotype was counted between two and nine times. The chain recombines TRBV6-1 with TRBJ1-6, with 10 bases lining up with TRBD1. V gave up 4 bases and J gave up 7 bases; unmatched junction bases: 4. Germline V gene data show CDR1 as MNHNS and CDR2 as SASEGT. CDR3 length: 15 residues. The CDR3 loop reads CASSVGTGVNSPLHF. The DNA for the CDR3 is TGTGCCAGCAGTGTAGGGACAGGGGTAAATTCACCCCTCCACTTT.

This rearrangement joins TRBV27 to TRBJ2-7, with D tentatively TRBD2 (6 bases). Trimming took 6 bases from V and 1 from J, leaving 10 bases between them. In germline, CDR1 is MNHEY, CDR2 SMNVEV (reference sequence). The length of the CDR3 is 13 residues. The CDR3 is CASSSAGSYEQYF. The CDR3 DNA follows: TGTGCCAGCAGCTCGGCGGGGTCCTACGAGCAGTACTTC.

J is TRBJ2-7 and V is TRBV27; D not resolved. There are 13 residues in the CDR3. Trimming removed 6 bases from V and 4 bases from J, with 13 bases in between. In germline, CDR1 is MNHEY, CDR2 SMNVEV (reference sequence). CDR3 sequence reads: CASSARRPYEQYF. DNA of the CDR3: TGTGCCAGCAGCGCCCGAAGACCGTACGAGCAGTACTTC.

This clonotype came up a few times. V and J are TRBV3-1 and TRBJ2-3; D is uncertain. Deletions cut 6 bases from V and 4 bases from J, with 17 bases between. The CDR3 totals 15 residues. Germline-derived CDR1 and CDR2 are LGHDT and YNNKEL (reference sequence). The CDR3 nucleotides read TGTGCCAGCAGTCATGGACCGACACTGGCAGATACGCAGTATTTT. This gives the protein CASSHGPTLADTQYF.

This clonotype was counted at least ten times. The CDR3: CSAVGTVQETQYF. CDR3 in DNA: TGCAGTGCCGTAGGAACAGTCCAAGAGACCCAGTACTTC. The V call is TRBV20-1, the J call TRBJ2-5; D gene ambiguous. Trimming removed 6 bases at V and 1 base at J, with 12 bases between. The CDR3 has 13 residues. Germline-derived CDR1 and CDR2 are DFQATT and SNEGSKA (reference sequence).

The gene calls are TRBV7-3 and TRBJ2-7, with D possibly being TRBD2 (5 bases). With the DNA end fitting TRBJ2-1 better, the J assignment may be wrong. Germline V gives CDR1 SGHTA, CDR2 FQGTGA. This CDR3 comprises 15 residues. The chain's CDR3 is CASSSSSFPANEQFF. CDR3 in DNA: TGTGCCAGCAGCTCCTCTAGCTTCCCCGCGAATGAGCAGTTCTTC.

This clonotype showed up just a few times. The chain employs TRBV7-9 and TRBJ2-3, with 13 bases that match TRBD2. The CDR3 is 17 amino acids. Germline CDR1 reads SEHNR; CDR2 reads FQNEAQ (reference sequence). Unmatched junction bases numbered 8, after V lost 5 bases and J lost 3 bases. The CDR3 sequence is CASSTGTSGTSTDTQYF. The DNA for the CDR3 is TGTGCCAGCAGCACAGGGACTAGCGGGACCTCTACAGATACGCAGTATTTT.

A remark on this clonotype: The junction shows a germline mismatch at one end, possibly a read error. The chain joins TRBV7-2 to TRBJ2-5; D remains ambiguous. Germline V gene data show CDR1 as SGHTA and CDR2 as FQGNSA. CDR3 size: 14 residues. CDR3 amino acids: CASSLGFGQETRYF. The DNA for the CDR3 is TGTGCCAGCAGCTTAGGCTTCGGCCAAGAGACCCGGTACTTC.

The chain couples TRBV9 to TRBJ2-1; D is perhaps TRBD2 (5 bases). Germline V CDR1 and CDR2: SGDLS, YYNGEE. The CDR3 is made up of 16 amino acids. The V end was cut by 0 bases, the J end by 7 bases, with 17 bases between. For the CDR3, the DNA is TGTGCCAGCAGCGTAGGAGGGCTAGCCCCTGGAAATGAGCAGTTCTTC. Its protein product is CASSVGGLAPGNEQFF.

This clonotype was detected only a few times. The CDR3 DNA sequence: TGTGCCAGCAGCTTAGGTGGCGGGTATGGCTACACCTTC. Encoded protein: CASSLGGGYGYTF. The chain employs TRBV7-2 and TRBJ1-2; D is unresolved. V was trimmed by 1 base and J by 5 bases, leaving 8 bases between them. CDR1 and CDR2 from the germline V gene are SGHTA and FQGNSA. The CDR3 contains 13 residues.

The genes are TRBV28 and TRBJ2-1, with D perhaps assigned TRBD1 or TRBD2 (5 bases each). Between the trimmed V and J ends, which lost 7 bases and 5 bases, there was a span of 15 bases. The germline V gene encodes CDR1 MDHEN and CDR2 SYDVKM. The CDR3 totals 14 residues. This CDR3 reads CASKVGASHNEQFF. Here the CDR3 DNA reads TGTGCCAGCAAGGTCGGGGCATCTCACAATGAGCAGTTCTTC.

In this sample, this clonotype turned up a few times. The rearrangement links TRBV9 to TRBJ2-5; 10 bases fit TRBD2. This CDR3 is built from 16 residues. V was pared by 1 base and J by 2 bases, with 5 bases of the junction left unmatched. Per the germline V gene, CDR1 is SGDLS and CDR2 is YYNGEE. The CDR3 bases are TGTGCCAGCAGCGTATGGGGGACTAGCGCTCAAGAGACCCAGTACTTC. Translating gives CASSVWGTSAQETQYF.

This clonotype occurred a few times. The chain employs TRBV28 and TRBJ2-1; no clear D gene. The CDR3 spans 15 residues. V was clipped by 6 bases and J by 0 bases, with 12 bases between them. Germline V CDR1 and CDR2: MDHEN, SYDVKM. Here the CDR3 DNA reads TGTGCCAGCAGGTCTCTATCACGCTCCTACAATGAGCAGTTCTTC. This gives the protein CASRSLSRSYNEQFF.

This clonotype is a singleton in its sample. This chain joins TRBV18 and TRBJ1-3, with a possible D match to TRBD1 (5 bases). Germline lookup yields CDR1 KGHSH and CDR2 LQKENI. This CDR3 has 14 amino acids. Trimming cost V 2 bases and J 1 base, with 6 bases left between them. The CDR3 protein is CASSPDRSGNTIYF. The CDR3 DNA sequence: TGTGCCAGCTCACCAGACAGATCTGGAAACACCATATATTTT.

This chain's CDR3 is CSVLVGAGVNNEQFF. CDR3 coding DNA: TGCAGCGTCCTAGTGGGAGCGGGGGTTAACAATGAGCAGTTCTTC. The chain has TRBV29-1 and TRBJ2-1, with TRBD2 matching 8 bases. The CDR3 covers 15 residues. CDR1 and CDR2 from the germline V gene are SQVTM and ANQGSEA. Trimming removed 6 bases from V and 5 bases from J; junction bases left unmatched: 12.

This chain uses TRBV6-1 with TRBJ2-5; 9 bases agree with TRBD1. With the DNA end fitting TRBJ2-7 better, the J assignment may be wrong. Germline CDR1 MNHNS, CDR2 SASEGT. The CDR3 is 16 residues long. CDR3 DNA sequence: TGTGCCAGCAGTGAAGGCGGGACAGGGACCGCCCACGAGCAGTACTTC. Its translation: CASSEGGTGTAHEQYF.

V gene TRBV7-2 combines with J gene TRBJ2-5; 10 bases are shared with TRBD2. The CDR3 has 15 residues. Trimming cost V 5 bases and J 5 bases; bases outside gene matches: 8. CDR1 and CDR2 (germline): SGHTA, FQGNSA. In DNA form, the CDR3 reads TGTGCCAGCAGCCCTCCCGGGACTAGCGTGGAGACCCAGTACTTC. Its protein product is CASSPPGTSVETQYF.

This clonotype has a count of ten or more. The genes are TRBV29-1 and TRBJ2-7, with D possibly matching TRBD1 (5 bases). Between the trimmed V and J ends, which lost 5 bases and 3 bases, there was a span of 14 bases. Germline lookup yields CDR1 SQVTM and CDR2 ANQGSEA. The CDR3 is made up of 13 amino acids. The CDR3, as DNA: TGCAGCGTTATTACGACAGAGAACTACGAGCAGTACTTC. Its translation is CSVITTENYEQYF.